The present T cell receptor (beta chain) was sequenced within a study of cytomegalovirus exposure and HLA in healthy donors. V dropped 2 bases and J dropped 9 bases, with 19 bases sitting between them. The CDR3 extends over 16 amino acids. Germline V gene data show CDR1 as SGHTA and CDR2 as FQGNSA. With 60 Vbeta and 13 Jbeta primers, the PCR was carried out. Clones were sequenced by immunoSEQ multiplex PCR, and TCRdb holds only the in-frame ones, with some missing. The data hold over 120,000 clones, with 75% to 85% observed a single time. Findings and limits, study-wide: Both high specificity and high sensitivity reportedly marked the classifier's diagnosis of cytomegalovirus status. Later work found that TCR association rates differed between HLA loci; DRB1 had the most and HLA-C the fewest. Within an earlier analysis, most TCR beta V segments proved productive either about 90% or about 30% of the time.

About this clone: Its antigen is currently unknown.

Each donor was nominally healthy when sampled (though unrecorded immune exposures were likely). The chain recombines TRBV7-2 with TRBJ1-4; no clear D gene. The sample consisted of PBMCs. The TCR originated in a man aged 35 to 55 in good health and CMV-seronegative. The CDR3 loop is CASSLSQATATQKLFF. The CDR3 DNA follows: TGTGCCAGCAGCTTATCCCAGGCGACCGCGACCCAAAAACTGTTTTTT.